These T cell receptor beta chains were read from a single sample in a study of blood T cells in healthy people across ages. TCRdb re-called the 5' RACE reads with MiXCR, one entry per CDR3 protein. The sample includes roughly 1.5 million distinct CDR3 sequences, about 45% of them seen just once. Sequencing input: blood. The source of these receptors is a woman between 18 and 29 years old in good health. Both conserved end residues are part of each CDR3. The D gene is left open where the match is weak. A clone size is listed for some rows: how often the clone was seen (once, few, many), or a class if it is expanded.

NA	16	TRBV7-9	few	TRBJ1-1	TGTGCCAGCAGCTTTTACGGGCGGGGGGCGAACACTGAAGCTTTCTTT	CASSFYGRGANTEAFF
NA	14	TRBV20-1	NA	TRBJ2-5	TGCAGTGTTAGGACGGGTTGGGGCCCAGAGACCCAGTACTTC	CSVRTGWGPETQYF
NA	13	TRBV7-9	NA	TRBJ1-2	TGTGCCGGCAGCGTAGACGGACTGGATGGCTACACCTTC	CAGSVDGLDGYTF
TRBD1	13	TRBV6-2/TRBV6-3	NA	TRBJ2-5	TGTGCCAGCAGTTACGGGGACAGGCCGACCCAGTACTTC	CASSYGDRPTQYF
NA	15	TRBV6-5	few	TRBJ2-1	TGTGCCAGCAGCCTCAGTGCCCCACCCTACAATGAGCAGTTCTTC	CASSLSAPPYNEQFF
TRBD2	14	TRBV7-2	few	TRBJ2-7	TGTGCCAGCAGCTTAGTAGCGGGGACTCACGAGCAGTACTTC	CASSLVAGTHEQYF
NA	17	TRBV27	NA	TRBJ2-5	TGTGCCAGCAGTCCCCGGGAATGGCAGACAGACCAAGAGACCCAGTACTTC	CASSPREWQTDQETQYF
TRBD1	15	TRBV7-2	few	TRBJ1-5	TGTGCCAGCAGCGCAGGGGGCAGGAGCAATCAGCCCCAGCATTTT	CASSAGGRSNQPQHF
TRBD1	13	TRBV6-5	NA	TRBJ1-2	TGTGCCAGCGCCCTTGACAGGGTAAGAGGCTACACCTTC	CASALDRVRGYTF
NA	14	TRBV7-9	few	TRBJ2-5	TGTGCCAGCAGCCCGCCCGTGAATAAAGAGACCCAGTACTTC	CASSPPVNKETQYF
TRBD1	17	TRBV4-1	NA	TRBJ2-7	TGCGCCAGCAGCCAGATATATAACAGGGGGCTCTTCTACGAGCAGTACTTC	CASSQIYNRGLFYEQYF
TRBD1	15	TRBV6-5	NA	TRBJ2-4	TGTGCCAGCAGTCCATCGACAGGGGTCAAAAACATTCAGTACTTC	CASSPSTGVKNIQYF
NA	11	TRBV12-3/TRBV12-4	many	TRBJ2-7	TGTGCCAGCAAGCAGGGGTACGAGCAGTACTTC	CASKQGYEQYF
NA	16	TRBV28	many	TRBJ2-6	TGTGCCAGCAGTCTCGACAGGTACTCTGGGGCCAACGTCCTGACTTTC	CASSLDRYSGANVLTF
TRBD2	17	TRBV20-1	NA	TRBJ2-3	TGCAGTGCTAGAGATGTGGGACTAGCGGGGAACACAGATACGCAGTATTTT	CSARDVGLAGNTDTQYF
NA	16	TRBV4-3	NA	TRBJ1-2	TGCGCCAGCAGCCAAGGTGTAGACAGGAGAAACTATGGCTACACCTTC	CASSQGVDRRNYGYTF
TRBD1	12	TRBV20-1	NA	TRBJ1-1	TGCAGTGCCACCAGACAGGGAACTGAAGCTTTCTTT	CSATRQGTEAFF
NA	14	TRBV12-3/TRBV12-4	few	TRBJ2-2	TGTGCCAGCAGACTCCGCCAGGGGTCCGGGGAGCTGTTTTTT	CASRLRQGSGELFF
TRBD2	12	TRBV5-1	NA	TRBJ2-7	TGCGCCAGCAGCTTCCGGACTAGCGAGCAGTACTTC	CASSFRTSEQYF
NA	13	TRBV6-6	few	TRBJ1-1	TGTGCCAGCAGTAACCAGGAGAACACTGAAGCTTTCTTT	CASSNQENTEAFF
TRBD1	17	TRBV20-1	few	TRBJ2-5	TGCAGTGCTAGAGATCTTCCCCCTGGACAGGGCCAAGAGACCCAGTACTTC	CSARDLPPGQGQETQYF
TRBD1	14	TRBV29-1	NA	TRBJ1-5	TGCAGCGCCCGGACAGGGGCCGGCAATCAGCCCCAGCATTTT	CSARTGAGNQPQHF
TRBD1	15	TRBV27	once	TRBJ2-7	TGTGCCAGCAGTTATGGGACAGCCTTTCCCTACGAGCAGTACTTC	CASSYGTAFPYEQYF
TRBD1	14	TRBV29-1	NA	TRBJ1-2	TGCAGCGTTGAAGACAGGGGGCGTAACTATGGCTACACCTTC	CSVEDRGRNYGYTF
TRBD1	15	TRBV14	few	TRBJ2-7	TGTGCCAGCAGCCAACTCCGGGACAGGGATTACGAGCAGTACTTC	CASSQLRDRDYEQYF
TRBD2	15	TRBV13	few	TRBJ2-1	TGTGCCAGCAGCTTCAAGCGGGAGGTGGGCATAGAGCAGTTCTTC	CASSFKREVGIEQFF
NA	16	TRBV4-1	NA	TRBJ1-1	TGCGCCAGCAGCCACTCCCAGGGGATGGGGAACACTGAAGCTTTCTTT	CASSHSQGMGNTEAFF
NA	14	TRBV28	few	TRBJ1-5	TGTGCCAGCAGTCCTTGGATAGTTCTTCAGCCCCAGCATTTT	CASSPWIVLQPQHF
NA	15	TRBV28	NA	TRBJ2-2	TGTGCCAGCAGCTTCTCCACCGGGGGCACCGGGGAGCTGTTTTTT	CASSFSTGGTGELFF
NA	13	TRBV30	NA	TRBJ2-3	TGTGCCTGGAGTGTAGCAGGGGCAGATACGCAGTATTTT	CAWSVAGADTQYF
TRBD1	16	TRBV28	few	TRBJ1-2	TGTGCCAGCAGTCCGGGGACAGCACAACAAGACTATGGCTACACCTTC	CASSPGTAQQDYGYTF
NA	13	TRBV7-3	few	TRBJ2-1	TGTGCCAGCAGCTTAATTCCCGGTGATGAGCAGTTCTTC	CASSLIPGDEQFF
NA	13	TRBV11-2	NA	TRBJ1-1	TGTGCCAGCAGCTTTACCCGGAACACTGAAGCTTTCTTT	CASSFTRNTEAFF
NA	11	TRBV20-1	few	TRBJ2-7	TGCAGTGCCCTGGGCCCTTACGAGCAGTACTTC	CSALGPYEQYF
NA	14	TRBV12-5	few	TRBJ2-7	TGTGCTAGTGGTTTAGGAAGCCTTACCTACGAGCAGTACTTC	CASGLGSLTYEQYF
TRBD1	13	TRBV20-1	NA	TRBJ2-1	TGCAGTGTACAGGGGCCGTCCTACAATGAGCAGTTCTTC	CSVQGPSYNEQFF
NA	13	TRBV7-8	few	TRBJ1-2	TGTGCCAGCAGCTTCCGAACAGGGAATGGCTACACCTTC	CASSFRTGNGYTF
NA	14	TRBV11-2	NA	TRBJ2-5	TGTGCCAGCAGCTTAGTAGCCCTAATCGAGACCCAGTACTTC	CASSLVALIETQYF
TRBD2	17	TRBV12-3/TRBV12-4	NA	TRBJ2-7	TGTGCCAGCAGTGTCAGCGGGAGGCCCTCTGAAGGATACGAGCAGTACTTC	CASSVSGRPSEGYEQYF
TRBD1	14	TRBV27	NA	TRBJ2-4	TGTGCCAGCAGTCTAGACAGGGGGCAAAACATTCAGTACTTC	CASSLDRGQNIQYF